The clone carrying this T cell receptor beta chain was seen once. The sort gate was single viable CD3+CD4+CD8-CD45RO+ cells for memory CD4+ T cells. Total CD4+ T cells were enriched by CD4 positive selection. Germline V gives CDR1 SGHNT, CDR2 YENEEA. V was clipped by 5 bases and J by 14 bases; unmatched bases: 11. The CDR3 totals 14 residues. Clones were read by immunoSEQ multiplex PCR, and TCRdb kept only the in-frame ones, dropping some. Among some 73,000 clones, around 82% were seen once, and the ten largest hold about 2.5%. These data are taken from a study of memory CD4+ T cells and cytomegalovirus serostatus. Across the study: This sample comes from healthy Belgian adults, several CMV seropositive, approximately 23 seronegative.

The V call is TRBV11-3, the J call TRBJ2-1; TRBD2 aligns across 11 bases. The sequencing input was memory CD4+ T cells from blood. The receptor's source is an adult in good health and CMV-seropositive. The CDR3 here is CASSLPSGRPREFF. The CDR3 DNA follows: TGTGCCAGCAGCCTTCCTAGCGGGAGGCCGAGGGAGTTCTTC. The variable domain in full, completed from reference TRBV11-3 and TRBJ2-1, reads EAGVVQSPRYKIIEKKQPVAFWCNPISGHNTLYWYLQNLGQGPELLIRYENEEAVDDSQLPKDRFSAERLKGVDSTLKIQPAELGDSAVYLCASSLPSGRPREFFGPGTRLTVL.